The text below deals with one T cell receptor beta chain. No antigen is known for it. Mixed chimerism was transient after nonmyeloablative marrow transplants from related graft donors. This specimen belongs to a study of Tregs in tolerant kidney transplant recipients. Study-level findings and limits: The most relevant donor-specific Treg TCRbeta repertoire apparently came from expansion with activated donor B cells.

The assay was immunoSEQ multiplex PCR, and TCRdb's table has in-frame clones only and misses some. This table holds some 57,000 clones, approximately 90% found once. The germline gives CDR1 PRHDT, CDR2 FYEKMQ (reference sequence). Trimming shortened V by 0 bases and J by 4 bases, and 16 bases separated the two germline ends. The CDR3 covers 16 residues. The material sequenced was CD8+ T cells from blood (PBMCs), taken 24 months after the transplant. The sequence was obtained from a human patient who received a combined kidney and bone marrow transplant. A share of the T cells may be of graft donor origin. The chain has TRBV13 and TRBJ2-7; possible D gene TRBD2, 6 bases. The CDR3 protein is CASSLGLGSGLYEQYF. CDR3 DNA: TGTGCCAGCAGCTTAGGCCTGGGTAGCGGTCTTTACGAGCAGTACTTC.